This TCR beta chain was recovered during a study of blood T cell repertoires in COVID-19. The assay was immunoSEQ multiplex PCR, and TCRdb's table has in-frame clones only and misses some. Of around 230,000 clones detected, about 90% appear once; the ten largest clones hold less than 4%. This CDR3 region has 15 residues. The trim removed 6 bases at V and 9 bases at J, leaving 12 bases unmatched. Looked up from germline, CDR1 is LNHDA and CDR2 is SQIVND (reference sequence). Sequences were obtained from PBMCs or T cells enriched from blood (not recorded which). The rearrangement uses TRBV19 and TRBJ2-3, with 10 bases identical to TRBD2. The clonotype originates from a woman in her twenties or thirties with acute COVID-19. Here the CDR3 DNA reads TGTGCCAGTAGAGCCCCTTTCCTAGCGGGGGAAACGCAGTATTTT. This gives the protein CASRAPFLAGETQYF.